This record looks at one TCR beta chain sequence and its context. Its antigen remains undetermined. Base quality data are lacking; no much larger clone is found one base away. The data belong to a study of T cell responses to AZD1222 COVID-19 vaccine (dated by TCRdb to the early 2020s). Context from the whole study: Because spike-specific TCR depth and breadth did not differ between the two schedules, AZD1222 recipients who got a second dose at roughly 4 weeks were pooled with those who got a second dose at roughly 12 weeks. A total of under 250 trial participants underwent TCR sequencing, of whom roughly 210 had received two doses of AZD1222 and about 26 had received two doses of the MenACWY control vaccine. Trial participants were enrolled by age into 18-55, 56-69 and 70-plus year subgroups, with approximately 150, 30 and 60 TCR-sequenced participants respectively. General findings and caveats noted by the study authors: CD4 TCRs associated with the vaccine covered the entire spike protein, and the dominant responses were in regions 160-218 and 743-854. Conclusions about previously exposed vaccinees are limited, since just five or six AZD1222 recipients were seropositive for SARS-CoV-2 at baseline. No day 14 peak-response samples were available, so repertoires were characterized only after the peak T cell response. Spike-specific TCR breadth and depth rose significantly after two AZD1222 doses compared with day 0 and with MenACWY recipients. Nearly half of unique spike-specific TCRs reportedly recognized epitopes outside regions mutated in the B.1.351 and B.1.1.7 variants. The 56-69-year group was small, and its depth increase did not reach significance, likely because of low power. Most participants were white British and females outnumbered males, and the authors suggested that clonal diversity may have been underestimated.

From the cysteine up to the phenylalanine, the CDR3 has a length of 13 residues. Here the CDR3 DNA is all that survives: 39 bases in frame from base 1. The germline V gene provides CDR1 SGHRS and CDR2 YFSETQ. V sheds 2 bases and J sheds 5 bases, leaving 11 bases between their ends. The CDR3 regions of human TCRbeta chains were analyzed by immunosequencing. From the authors' description of their analysis: TCRs in the repertoires were compared against a reference library of SARS-CoV-2-specific TCRs that had been generated with the MIRA antigen-specificity platform. Breadth meant the fraction of unique TCRs that were SARS-CoV-2-associated, whereas depth meant the fraction of total T cells that were SARS-CoV-2-associated. Using the MIRA data, each spike-specific TCR was mapped to the spike region that the TCR reacts to and placed in a CD4 or CD8 class. Log10-transformed breadth and depth values were compared by one-way ANOVA with Sidak's multiple comparisons tests. The source is immuneACCESS, and TCRdb retained only in-frame sequences with V and J called. Part of the clones is not carried over; for the studies checked, unresolved V genes explain less than half of this, and the remainder is unexplained. V, J and clone size are taken as reported in that table, and D and trimming were inferred from the DNA itself. This sample lists 110,000 to 150,000 clones; 93% were detected once. The ten largest clonotypes hold less than 6.5% of the sample.

The time point label of this sample denotes: baseline before first vaccination. Vaccinee samples were obtained from the UK trials COV001 and COV002, which included a single-blind randomized controlled phase 2/3 trial of AZD1222 (ChAdOx1 nCoV-19) in healthy adults. For TCRbeta chain sequencing, PBMC samples were collected from trial participants at day 0 and at day 28 after the second dose. Sample: peripheral blood, taken on day 0 of AZD1222 vaccination. The V and J genes are TRBV5-1 and TRBJ2-7; the D call could be TRBD1 or TRBD2, with each sharing 6 bases. The sequence derives from an adult in good health. The CDR3 corresponds to CASSLQEGDEQYF. DNA sequence: TGCGCCAGCAGCTTACAGGAGGGGGACGAGCAGTACTTC.